One sample yielded the 4 T cell receptor beta chains listed below, sequenced in a study of shared clonotypes between healthy human individuals. TCRdb's table, derived via immunoSEQ multiplex PCR, lists solely in-frame clones and lacks some. Of around 1.9 million clones in the sample, around 95% are singletons; the top ten hold around 1.7%. As defined, naive CD8 cells were CD45RO-negative and positively selected for CCR7, with terminally differentiated effector memory CD45RA+ cells excluded. Specimen: naive CD8+ T cells from PBMCs. All receptors come from a man younger than 30 in good health. Some clones in this sample may be carry-over from other donors' samples.

The chain joins TRBV27 to TRBJ2-7; 8 bases match TRBD1. The CDR3 extends over 15 amino acids. The germline V gene has CDR1 MNHEY and CDR2 SMNVEV (reference sequence). CDR3 DNA: TGTGCAACCACCCCTCGGGGGACAGGAACCTACGAGCAGTACTTC. As protein: CATTPRGTGTYEQYF.

This chain connects TRBV27 to TRBJ1-4; 8 nucleotides align to TRBD1. The CDR3 contains 16 residues. Germline CDR1 MNHEY, CDR2 SMNVEV (reference sequence). V shed 5 bases and J 3 bases; nucleotides not matched to a gene: 8. The CDR3 bases are TGTGCCAGCAGTCCACGATGGACAGGGCCTAATGAAAAACTGTTTTTT. Translation gives CASSPRWTGPNEKLFF.

This clone was picked up one time. The genes are TRBV7-7 and TRBJ2-2, with D unresolved. CDR1 SSHAT and CDR2 FNYEAQ come from the germline V gene (reference sequence). V lost 1 base and J 4 bases, leaving 10 bases between the germline ends. The length of the CDR3 is 15 residues. The CDR3 coding sequence is TGTGCCAGCAGCTTAGGACCTGCCGGCACCGGGGAGCTGTTTTTT. This gives the protein CASSLGPAGTGELFF.

The rearrangement uses TRBV28 and TRBJ2-7; D possibly corresponds to TRBD1 (5 bases). Trimming shortened V by 7 bases and J by 4 bases, and 11 bases separated the two germline ends. CDR1 is MDHEN and CDR2 is SYDVKM in the germline V gene. This CDR3 spans 12 amino acids. Here the CDR3 DNA reads TGTGCCAGCAACAGGCCACCATACGAGCAGTACTTC. Translation gives CASNRPPYEQYF.